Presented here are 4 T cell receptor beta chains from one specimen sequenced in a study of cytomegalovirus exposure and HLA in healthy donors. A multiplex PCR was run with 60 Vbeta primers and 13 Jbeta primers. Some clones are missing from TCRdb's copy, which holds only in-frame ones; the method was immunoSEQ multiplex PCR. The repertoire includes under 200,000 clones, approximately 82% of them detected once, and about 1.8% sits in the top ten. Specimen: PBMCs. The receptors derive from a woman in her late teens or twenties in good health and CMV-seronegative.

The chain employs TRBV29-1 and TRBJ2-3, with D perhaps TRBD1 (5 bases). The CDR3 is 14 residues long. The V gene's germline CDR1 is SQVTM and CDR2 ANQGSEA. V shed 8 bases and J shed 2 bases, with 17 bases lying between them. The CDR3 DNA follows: TGCAGCACCATCAGGGAAGGGATCACAGATACGCAGTATTTT. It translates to CSTIREGITDTQYF.

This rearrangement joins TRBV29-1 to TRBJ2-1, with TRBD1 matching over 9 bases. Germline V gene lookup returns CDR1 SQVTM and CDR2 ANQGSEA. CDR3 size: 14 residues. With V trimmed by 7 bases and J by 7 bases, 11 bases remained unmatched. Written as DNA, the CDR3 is TGCAGCGGCTACCGGGACAGGGCTCCAAATGAGCAGTTCTTC. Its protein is CSGYRDRAPNEQFF.

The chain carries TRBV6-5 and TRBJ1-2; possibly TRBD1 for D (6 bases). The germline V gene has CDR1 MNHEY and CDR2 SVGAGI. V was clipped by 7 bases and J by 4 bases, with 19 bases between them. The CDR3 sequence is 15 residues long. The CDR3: CASTEGGQTLYGYTF. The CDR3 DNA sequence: TGTGCCAGCACCGAGGGCGGACAGACCCTCTATGGCTACACCTTC.

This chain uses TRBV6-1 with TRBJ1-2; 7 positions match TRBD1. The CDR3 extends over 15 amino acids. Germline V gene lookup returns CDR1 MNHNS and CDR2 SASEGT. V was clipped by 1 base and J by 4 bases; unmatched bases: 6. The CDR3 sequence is CASSEEVGDSYGYTF. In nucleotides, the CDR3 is TGTGCCAGCAGTGAAGAGGTAGGGGACAGCTATGGCTACACCTTC.